This T cell receptor (beta chain) comes out of a study of blood T cell repertoires in COVID-19. Clones were sequenced by immunoSEQ multiplex PCR, and TCRdb holds only the in-frame ones, with some missing. Seen here are 190,000 or so clones, approximately 90% observed once, and the top ten hold over 0.7%. Material: peripheral blood. The TCR was taken from a woman between 18 and 30 years old who had recovered from COVID-19.

The CDR3 DNA is TGTGCCAGCAGCCCAGGGGGCCCTGGAAACACCATATATTTT. Its translation: CASSPGGPGNTIYF. The gene calls are TRBV11-3 and TRBJ1-3; 8 nucleotides agree with TRBD1. J was trimmed by 2 bases and V by 5 bases; bases with no gene match: 2. This CDR3 has 14 residues. The germline CDR1 and CDR2 sequences are SGHNT and YENEEA.